The clone carrying this T cell receptor (beta chain) appeared many times. The antigen remains undetermined. These data are taken from a study of CD8 T cells in ankylosing spondylitis. Overall study findings and caveats: From matched ankylosing spondylitis synovial fluid, disease-linked clones were reportedly recovered at significantly enriched levels. CD8+ cells made up the disease-linked clones, which were relatively rare in peripheral blood. In ankylosing spondylitis blood, a motif of seven or eight highly homologous TCR beta variants appeared characteristic.

Germline loops: CDR1 SGHRS, CDR2 YFSETQ. Deletions cut 0 bases from V and 2 bases from J, with 14 bases between. This CDR3 spans 16 amino acids. TCRdb redid the calling of the 5' RACE reads with MiXCR, one entry per CDR3 protein. The sample lists approximately 200,000 distinct CDR3 sequences; about 13% were seen once. The chain carries TRBV5-1 and TRBJ1-2, with D tentatively TRBD1 (6 bases). This clonotype was obtained from a male donor with ankylosing spondylitis or in good health (not recorded which). Sequencing used blood, either unsorted or a sorted T cell fraction (not recorded which). CDR3 DNA: TGCGCCAGCAGCTTGGATTATACAGGGTTCAACTATGGCTACACCTTC. This sequence encodes CASSLDYTGFNYGYTF.